These 10 T cell receptor beta chains originate from one sample sequenced in a study of CD8+CD57+ T cells in acquired aplastic anemia. Genomic DNA, the template, was used for profiling of the TCR beta VDJ and CDR3. TCRdb called the reads again in MiXCR, with one record for every CDR3 protein. Counted here are under 500,000 distinct CDR3 sequences, about a third occurring once; the ten biggest clones make up about 0.8%. The patients chosen for sequencing had shown expansion of CD8+CD57+ cells (detected by flow cytometry). Sequencing was carried out using sorted CD4+, CD8+, or CD8+CD57+ T cells (not recorded which) from PBMCs. The receptors stem from a human donor with aplastic anemia.

The V and J genes are TRBV28 and TRBJ1-2, with 10 bases identical to TRBD1. V lost 2 bases, J lost 2 bases, and 5 bases stayed unmatched. This CDR3 is built from 16 residues. The V gene's germline CDR1 is MDHEN and CDR2 SYDVKM. CDR3 residues: CASSLMLGQGNYGYTF. For the CDR3, the DNA is TGTGCCAGCAGTTTAATGCTGGGACAGGGGAACTATGGCTACACCTTC.

The V call is TRBV2, the J call TRBJ1-5; possibly TRBD1 for D (5 bases). Germline V gives CDR1 SNHLY, CDR2 FYNNEI. The CDR3 has 17 amino acids. Trimming removed 1 base from V and 3 bases from J, with 16 bases in between. This chain's CDR3 is CASSEGGLKGNNQPQHF. The CDR3 region has the DNA TGTGCCAGCAGTGAAGGGGGGTTGAAAGGAAACAATCAGCCCCAGCATTTT.

V gene TRBV13 combines with J gene TRBJ2-7, with D maybe TRBD2 (6 bases). The CDR3 spans 15 residues. Germline CDR1 reads PRHDT; CDR2 reads FYEKMQ (reference sequence). Trimming pared 8 bases from V and 5 bases from J, leaving 22 bases between. The DNA of the CDR3 is TGTGCCAGCTCACCGCTAGGGCGGGATCGCCACGAGCAGTACTTC. This codes for CASSPLGRDRHEQYF.

This clonotype was recorded a few times. A read error may account for a junction end that differs from germline. J is TRBJ2-3 and V is TRBV5-1, with D tentatively TRBD1 or TRBD2 (5 bases each). Per the germline V gene, CDR1 is SGHRS and CDR2 is YFSETQ. This CDR3 spans 15 amino acids. The CDR3 DNA is TGCGCCAGCCGCTTGAGTGGGACGACTCAAGTTACGCAGTATTTT. It specifies CASRLSGTTQVTQYF. Full variable domain (remainder filled in from reference TRBV5-1 and TRBJ2-3): KAGVTQTPRYLIKTRGQQVTLSCSPISGHRSVSWYQQTPGQGLQFLFEYFSETQRNKGNFPGRFSGRQFSNSRSEMNVSTLELGDSALYLCASRLSGTTQVTQYFGPGTRLTVL.

The chain links TRBV25-1 to TRBJ1-1, with TRBD1 as a possible D gene (6 bases). The V end lost 3 bases, the J end lost 6 bases, and 14 bases lay between the germline ends. This CDR3 spans 14 amino acids. Germline CDR1 reads MGHDK; CDR2 reads SYGVNS. DNA for the CDR3: TGTGCCAGCAGTGATGTAGGGGGAGGGGCTGAAGCTTTCTTT. Protein product: CASSDVGGGAEAFF.

This clonotype was observed many times. The rearrangement joins TRBV10-3 to TRBJ2-7; weak D call: TRBD2 (6 bases). Trimming shortened V by 6 bases and J by 4 bases, and 13 bases separated the two germline ends. Germline CDR1 and CDR2: ENHRY and SYGVKD. The CDR3 has 13 amino acids. For the CDR3, the DNA is TGTGCCATCAGCGGGGACTCCGTTTACGAGCAGTACTTC. Residues: CAISGDSVYEQYF.

There are many counts of this clonotype. The chain recombines TRBV5-1 with TRBJ1-3; no definite D call. CDR1 is SGHRS and CDR2 is YFSETQ in the germline V gene. V was clipped by 4 bases and J by 9 bases, with 17 bases between them. The CDR3 covers 14 residues. CDR3 DNA sequence: TGCGCCAGCAGCCCTGACCCATCGCACGGCACCATATATTTT. It codes for CASSPDPSHGTIYF.

This clonotype turned up a few times. The chain couples TRBV24-1 to TRBJ2-2; 12 nucleotides align to TRBD2. The CDR3 extends over 18 amino acids. CDR1 and CDR2 from the germline V gene are KGHDR and SFDVKD. V trimming: 4 bases; J trimming: 2 bases; junction bases outside the gene matches: 7. The CDR3 region has the DNA TGTGCCACCAGTGACTCGACTAGCGGGGGCTTCAACACCGGGGAGCTGTTTTTT. Translating gives CATSDSTSGGFNTGELFF.

Of note for this clonotype: The CDR3 carries no conserved terminal phenylalanine or tryptophan, so it likely arises from a read error. The DNA is omitted, as the CDR3 cannot be located on it reliably, and the CDR3 follows TCRdb's listing. The genes are TRBV2 and TRBJ1-1. The CDR3 adds up to 15 amino acids, both ends counted. CDR1 and CDR2 from the germline V gene are SNHLY and FYNNEI. CDR3 amino acids: CASRVDIMNTEAFCL.

Worth noting for this clonotype: The junction shows a germline mismatch at one end, possibly a read error. In DNA, the CDR3 is TGCAGCGTCGAGGACAGTAAAGGACCTCGCTTC. It translates to CSVEDSKGPRF. The rearrangement joins TRBV29-1 to TRBJ2-7, with D perhaps matching TRBD1 (6 bases). The V gene's germline CDR1 is SQVTM and CDR2 ANQGSEA. The CDR3 has 11 residues.